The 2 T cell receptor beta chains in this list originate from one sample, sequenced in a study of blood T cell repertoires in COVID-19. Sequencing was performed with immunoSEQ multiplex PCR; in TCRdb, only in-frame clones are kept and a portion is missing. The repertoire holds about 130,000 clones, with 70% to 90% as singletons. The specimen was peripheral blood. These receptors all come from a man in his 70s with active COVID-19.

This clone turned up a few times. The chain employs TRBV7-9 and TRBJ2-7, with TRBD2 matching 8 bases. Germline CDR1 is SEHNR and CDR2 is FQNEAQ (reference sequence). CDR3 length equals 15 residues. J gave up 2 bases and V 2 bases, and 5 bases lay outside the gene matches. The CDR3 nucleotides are TGTGCCAGCAGCTTAAGGGCGGGAGGCACCTACGAGCAGTACTTC. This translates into CASSLRAGGTYEQYF.

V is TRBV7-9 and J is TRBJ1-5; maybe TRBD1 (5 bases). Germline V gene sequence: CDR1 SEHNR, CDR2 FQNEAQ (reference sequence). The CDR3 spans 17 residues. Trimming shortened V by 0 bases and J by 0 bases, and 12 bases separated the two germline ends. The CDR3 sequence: CASSLALDRGSNQPQHF. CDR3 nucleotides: TGTGCCAGCAGCTTAGCTCTCGACAGAGGTAGCAATCAGCCCCAGCATTTT.